The 15 T cell receptor beta chains given below trace back to one sample, sequenced in a study of blood T cell repertoires in COVID-19. Libraries were prepared by immunoSEQ multiplex PCR; TCRdb keeps only in-frame clonotypes and omits some of them. Here the sample spans about 160,000 clones, 87% being singletons. Sequenced: PBMCs or T cells enriched from blood (not recorded which). The origin of the receptors is a woman aged 50 to 60 who had recovered from COVID-19.

The CDR3 protein is CSVERTGSYEQYF. The CDR3, as DNA: TGCAGCGTTGAGCGGACAGGGAGCTACGAGCAGTACTTC. The chain has TRBV29-1 and TRBJ2-7; the match to TRBD1 covers 8 bases. CDR1 and CDR2 from the germline V gene are SQVTM and ANQGSEA. The CDR3 has 13 amino acids. Trimming removed 3 bases from V and 3 bases from J; junction bases left unmatched: 4.

The J gene is TRBJ2-3, the V gene TRBV5-1; 9 nucleotides match TRBD2. Germline CDR1 reads SGHRS; CDR2 reads YFSETQ. The CDR3 runs to 20 residues. V was pared by 1 base and J by 5 bases, with 20 bases of the junction left unmatched. Here the CDR3 reads CASSLHSSGGLAGPRDTQYF. The CDR3 DNA reads as TGCGCCAGCAGCTTGCATTCCAGCGGCGGGCTAGCGGGACCCAGAGATACGCAGTATTTT.

This chain connects TRBV5-1 to TRBJ1-3; maybe TRBD1 (6 bases). The germline CDR1 and CDR2 sequences are SGHRS and YFSETQ. The CDR3 has 16 residues. With 5 bases removed from V and 0 bases from J, the gap between germline ends came to 15 bases. For the CDR3, the DNA is TGCGCCAGCAGGACAGGAGAGTCGGACTCTGGAAACACCATATATTTT. This translates into CASRTGESDSGNTIYF.

The chain combines TRBV5-1 with TRBJ2-3; weak D call: TRBD2 (5 bases). CDR3 size: 15 residues. V was cut by 3 bases and J by 4 bases, with 15 bases left in between. Germline loops: CDR1 SGHRS, CDR2 YFSETQ. As DNA, the CDR3 is TGCGCCAGCAGCTATTTAGGGAGTGGGGCAGATACGCAGTATTTT. Translated: CASSYLGSGADTQYF.

This rearrangement joins TRBV27 to TRBJ1-4; 8 nucleotides align to TRBD1. CDR3 length: 16 amino acids. CDR1 is MNHEY and CDR2 is SMNVEV in the germline V gene (reference sequence). V was clipped by 2 bases and J by 7 bases; unmatched bases: 9. Here the CDR3 DNA reads TGTGCCAGCAGTTTAGCCTGGACAGGGACCGGTGAAAAACTGTTTTTT. Translation gives CASSLAWTGTGEKLFF.

The chain links TRBV25-1 to TRBJ2-1; a possible D gene is TRBD1 (5 bases). Germline-derived CDR1 and CDR2 are MGHDK and SYGVNS. Trimming took off 4 bases at V and 7 bases at J, with 20 bases between the two ends. The CDR3 contains 16 residues. The CDR3 region is CASSGSTAMEWNEQFF. Written as DNA, the CDR3 is TGTGCCAGCAGTGGGTCGACAGCGATGGAGTGGAATGAGCAGTTCTTC.

CDR3 DNA sequence: TGTGCCAGCAGCTTCCGGGGACAGGGGGCTCGAGGCACCTTC. Translated: CASSFRGQGARGTF. The V gene is TRBV5-8, the J gene TRBJ1-2; 12 nucleotides line up with TRBD1. The V gene's germline CDR1 is SGHTS and CDR2 YDEGEE. The CDR3 sequence is 14 residues long. The J segment lost 13 bases and the V segment lost 2 bases, leaving 9 bases of the junction unmatched.

The chain combines TRBV7-9 with TRBJ2-2, with TRBD2 matching over 7 bases. This CDR3 region has 15 residues. Germline CDR1 and CDR2: SEHNR and FQNEAQ (reference sequence). V trimming: 2 bases; J trimming: 3 bases; junction bases outside the gene matches: 3. CDR3 bases: TGTGCCAGCAGCTTAAAGGGAGGGGACACCGGGGAGCTGTTTTTT. Amino acid sequence: CASSLKGGDTGELFF.

The rearrangement uses TRBV18 and TRBJ1-1; possible D gene TRBD1, 6 bases. Deletions cut 1 base from V and 3 bases from J, with 6 bases between. Germline CDR1 reads KGHSH; CDR2 reads LQKENI. The length of the CDR3 is 13 residues. In DNA, the CDR3 is TGTGCCAGCTCACCACACAGGGACACTGAAGCTTTCTTT. The encoded protein is CASSPHRDTEAFF.

This clone was detected only a few times. The chain links TRBV19 to TRBJ1-1; no firm D call. The germline V and J ends were trimmed by 8 bases and 0 bases, with 10 bases remaining between them. This CDR3 contains 13 residues. The V gene's germline CDR1 is LNHDA and CDR2 SQIVND (reference sequence). The chain's CDR3 is CASGGSLNTEAFF. DNA of the CDR3: TGTGCCAGTGGTGGGAGTTTGAACACTGAAGCTTTCTTT.

This clone was detected only a few times. The chain recombines TRBV6-1 with TRBJ1-5; 8 bases agree with TRBD1. J gave up 6 bases and V 0 bases, and 13 bases lay outside the gene matches. Germline V gene lookup returns CDR1 MNHNS and CDR2 SASEGT. This CDR3 has 18 amino acids. As DNA, the CDR3 is TGTGCCAGCAGTGAAGCCAGGGAGGGGACAGGCCTTATTCAGCCCCAGCATTTT. This codes for CASSEAREGTGLIQPQHF.

The chain recombines TRBV6-1 with TRBJ2-7; D possibly corresponds to TRBD2 (6 bases). The length of the CDR3 is 17 residues. Per the germline V gene, CDR1 is MNHNS and CDR2 is SASEGT. The germline V and J ends were trimmed by 3 bases and 4 bases, with 22 bases remaining between them. Here the CDR3 DNA reads TGTGCCAGCAGTGAGCTCCGGGACTCTTGGGGTTTTTACGAGCAGTACTTC. Translation gives CASSELRDSWGFYEQYF.

V and J are TRBV18 and TRBJ2-1, with 7 bases matching TRBD1. Germline V gene sequence: CDR1 KGHSH, CDR2 LQKENI. V was pared by 3 bases and J by 0 bases, with 11 bases of the junction left unmatched. CDR3 length: 18 residues. Here the CDR3 reads CASSPLSTGLTSYNEQFF. The CDR3 DNA reads TGTGCCAGCTCACCTCTCTCGACAGGGCTTACCTCCTACAATGAGCAGTTCTTC.

This chain uses TRBV5-1 with TRBJ2-5; D call uncertain. The CDR3 runs to 14 residues. The V gene lost 0 bases and the J gene lost 1 base, with 7 bases spanning the gap. Germline V gene data show CDR1 as SGHRS and CDR2 as YFSETQ. CDR3 residues: CASSLGYPQETQYF. In DNA, the CDR3 is TGCGCCAGCAGCTTGGGCTATCCCCAAGAGACCCAGTACTTC.

V gene TRBV18 combines with J gene TRBJ1-1, with D tentatively TRBD1 (6 bases). Deletions cut 2 bases from V and 0 bases from J, with 7 bases between. CDR1 is KGHSH and CDR2 is LQKENI in the germline V gene. This CDR3 is built from 14 residues. CDR3 sequence reads: CASSPGQMNTEAFF. The CDR3 DNA reads TGTGCCAGCTCACCAGGACAGATGAACACTGAAGCTTTCTTT.